Listed here is a single TCR beta chain. CDR1 and CDR2 (germline): SGHNT, YENEEA. V lost 5 bases to trimming and J lost 5 bases, with 12 bases between them. The length of the CDR3 is 13 residues. The study ran its PCR with 60 Vbeta and 13 Jbeta primers. Sequencing was performed with immunoSEQ multiplex PCR; in TCRdb, only in-frame clones are kept and a portion is missing. Of approximately 120,000 clones detected, 10% appear once; the ten largest clones hold about 4.6%. The data stem from a study of cytomegalovirus exposure and HLA in healthy donors. This receptor was obtained from a woman under 30 in good health and CMV-seropositive. The gene calls are TRBV11-3 and TRBJ2-5, with D possibly matching TRBD2 (6 bases). Source material: PBMCs. DNA for the CDR3: TGTGCCAGCAGCCCTTGGAGCGGGGAGACCCAGTACTTC. This gives the protein CASSPWSGETQYF.